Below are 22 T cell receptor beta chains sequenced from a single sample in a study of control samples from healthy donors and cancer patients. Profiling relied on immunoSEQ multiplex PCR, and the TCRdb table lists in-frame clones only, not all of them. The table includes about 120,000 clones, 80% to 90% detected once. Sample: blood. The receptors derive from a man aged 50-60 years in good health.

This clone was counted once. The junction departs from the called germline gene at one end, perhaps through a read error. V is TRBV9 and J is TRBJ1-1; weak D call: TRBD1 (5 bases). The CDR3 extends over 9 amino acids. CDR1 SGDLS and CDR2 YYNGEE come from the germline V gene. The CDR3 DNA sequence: TGTGCCAGCAGCGTGAGGGGTTCCTTT. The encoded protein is CASSVRGSF.

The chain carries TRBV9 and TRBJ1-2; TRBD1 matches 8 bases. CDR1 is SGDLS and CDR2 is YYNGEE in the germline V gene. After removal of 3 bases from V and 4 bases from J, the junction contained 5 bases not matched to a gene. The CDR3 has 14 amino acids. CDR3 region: CASSAGTGSYGYTF. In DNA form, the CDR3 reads TGTGCCAGCAGCGCGGGGACAGGCAGCTATGGCTACACCTTC.

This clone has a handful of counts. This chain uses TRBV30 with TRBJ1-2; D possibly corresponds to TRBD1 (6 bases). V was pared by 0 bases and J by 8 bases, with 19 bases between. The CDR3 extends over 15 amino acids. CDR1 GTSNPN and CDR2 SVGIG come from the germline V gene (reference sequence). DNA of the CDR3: TGTGCCTGGAGTGTAAGGGGTAGGGGGTCTAGGGGCTACACCTTC. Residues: CAWSVRGRGSRGYTF.

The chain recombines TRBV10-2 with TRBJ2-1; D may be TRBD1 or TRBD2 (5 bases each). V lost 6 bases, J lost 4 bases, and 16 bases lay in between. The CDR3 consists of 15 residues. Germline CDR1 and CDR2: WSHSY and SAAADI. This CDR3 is CASRKTGTVYNEQFF. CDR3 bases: TGCGCCAGCAGAAAGACCGGGACGGTGTACAATGAGCAGTTCTTC.

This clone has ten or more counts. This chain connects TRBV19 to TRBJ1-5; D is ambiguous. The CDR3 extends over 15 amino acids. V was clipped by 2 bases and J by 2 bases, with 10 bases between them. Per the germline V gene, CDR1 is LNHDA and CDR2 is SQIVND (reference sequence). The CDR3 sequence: CASSITKGGNQPQHF. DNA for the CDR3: TGTGCCAGTAGTATAACCAAGGGAGGCAATCAGCCCCAGCATTTT.

CDR3 in amino acids: CASSLGFRVDYGYTF. As DNA, the CDR3 is TGTGCCAGCAGCTTGGGGTTCAGGGTAGACTATGGCTACACCTTC. V gene TRBV5-6 combines with J gene TRBJ1-2; possible D gene TRBD1, 5 bases. The CDR3 runs 15 residues. V lost 0 bases and J lost 3, with 12 bases in between. The V gene's germline CDR1 is SGHDT and CDR2 YYEEEE.

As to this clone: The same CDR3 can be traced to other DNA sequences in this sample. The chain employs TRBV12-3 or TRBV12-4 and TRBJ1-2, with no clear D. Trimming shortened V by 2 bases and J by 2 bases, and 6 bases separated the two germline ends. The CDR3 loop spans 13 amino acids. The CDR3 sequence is CASSLILNYGYTF. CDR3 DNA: TGTGCCAGCAGTTTAATTCTGAACTATGGCTACACCTTC.

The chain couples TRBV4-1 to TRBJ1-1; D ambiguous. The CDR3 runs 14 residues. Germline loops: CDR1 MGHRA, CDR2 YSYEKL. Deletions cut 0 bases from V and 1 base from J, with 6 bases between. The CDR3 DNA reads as TGCGCCAGCAGCCAAGAGGGCAGGAACACTGAAGCTTTCTTT. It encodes CASSQEGRNTEAFF.

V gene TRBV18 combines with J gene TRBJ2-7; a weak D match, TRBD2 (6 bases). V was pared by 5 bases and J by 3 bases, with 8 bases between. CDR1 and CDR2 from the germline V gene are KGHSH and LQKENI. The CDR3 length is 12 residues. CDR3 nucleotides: TGTGCCAGCTCAAGGCGGGACTACGAGCAGTACTTC. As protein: CASSRRDYEQYF.

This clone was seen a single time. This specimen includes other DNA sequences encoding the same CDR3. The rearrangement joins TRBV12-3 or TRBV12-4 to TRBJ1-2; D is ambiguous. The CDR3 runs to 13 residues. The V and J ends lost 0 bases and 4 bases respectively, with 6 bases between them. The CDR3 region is CASSLARSYGYTF. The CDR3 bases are TGTGCCAGCAGTTTAGCCAGGAGCTATGGCTACACCTTC.

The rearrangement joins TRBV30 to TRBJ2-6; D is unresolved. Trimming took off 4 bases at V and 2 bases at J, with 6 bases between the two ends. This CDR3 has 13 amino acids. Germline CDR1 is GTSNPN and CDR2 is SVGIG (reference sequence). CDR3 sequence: CAWIDPGANVLTF. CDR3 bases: TGTGCCTGGATAGACCCTGGGGCCAACGTCCTGACTTTC. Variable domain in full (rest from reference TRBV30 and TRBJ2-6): SQTIHQWPATLVQPVGSPLSLECTVEGTSNPNLYWYRQAAGRGLQLLFYSVGIGQISSEVPQNLSASRPQDRQFILSSKKLLLSDSGFYLCAWIDPGANVLTFGAGSRLTVL.

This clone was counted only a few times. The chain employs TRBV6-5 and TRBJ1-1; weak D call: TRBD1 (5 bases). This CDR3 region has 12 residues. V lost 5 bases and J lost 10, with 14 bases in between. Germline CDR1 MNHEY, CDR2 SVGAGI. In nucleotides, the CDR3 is TGTGCCAGCAGTCAGACCCCAGGGCCAGCTTTCTTT. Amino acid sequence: CASSQTPGPAFF.

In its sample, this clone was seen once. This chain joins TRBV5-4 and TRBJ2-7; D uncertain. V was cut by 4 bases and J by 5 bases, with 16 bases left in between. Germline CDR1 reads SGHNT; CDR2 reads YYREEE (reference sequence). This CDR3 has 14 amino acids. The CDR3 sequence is CASSGPRHKDEQYF. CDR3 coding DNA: TGTGCCAGCAGCGGGCCGAGGCATAAGGACGAGCAGTACTTC.

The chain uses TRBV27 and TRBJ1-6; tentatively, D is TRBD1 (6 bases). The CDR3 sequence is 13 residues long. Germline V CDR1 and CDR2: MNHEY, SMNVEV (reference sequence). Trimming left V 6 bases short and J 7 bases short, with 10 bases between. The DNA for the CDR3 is TGTGCCAGCAGGAGGACAGTCAATTCACCCCTCCACTTT. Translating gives CASRRTVNSPLHF.

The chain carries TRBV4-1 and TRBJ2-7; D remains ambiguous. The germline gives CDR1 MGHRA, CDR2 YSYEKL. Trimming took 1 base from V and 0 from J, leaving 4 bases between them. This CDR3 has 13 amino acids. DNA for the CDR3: TGCGCCAGCAGCCAAGGCCTCTCCTACGAGCAGTACTTC. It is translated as CASSQGLSYEQYF.

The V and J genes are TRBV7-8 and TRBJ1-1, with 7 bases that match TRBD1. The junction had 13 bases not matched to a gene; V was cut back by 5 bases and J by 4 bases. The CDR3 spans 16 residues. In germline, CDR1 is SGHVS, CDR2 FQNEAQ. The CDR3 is CASSQGPGQVGTEAFF. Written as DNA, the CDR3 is TGTGCCAGCAGCCAGGGCCCCGGACAGGTGGGCACTGAAGCTTTCTTT.

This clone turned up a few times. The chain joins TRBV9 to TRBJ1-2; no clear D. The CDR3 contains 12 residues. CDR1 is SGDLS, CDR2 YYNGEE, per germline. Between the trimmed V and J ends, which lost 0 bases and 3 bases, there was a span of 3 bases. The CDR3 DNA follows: TGTGCCAGCAGCGTAGAGGACTATGGCTACACCTTC. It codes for CASSVEDYGYTF. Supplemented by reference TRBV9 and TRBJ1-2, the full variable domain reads DSGVTQTPKHLITATGQRVTLRCSPRSGDLSVYWYQQSLDQGLQFLIQYYNGEERAKGNILERFSAQQFPDLHSELNLSSLELGDSALYFCASSVEDYGYTFGSGTRLTVV.

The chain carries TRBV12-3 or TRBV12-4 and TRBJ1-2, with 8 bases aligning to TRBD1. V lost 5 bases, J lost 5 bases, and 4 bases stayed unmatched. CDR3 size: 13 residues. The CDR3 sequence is CASSPGTGYGYTF. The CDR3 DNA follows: TGTGCCAGCAGTCCAGGGACAGGATATGGCTACACCTTC.

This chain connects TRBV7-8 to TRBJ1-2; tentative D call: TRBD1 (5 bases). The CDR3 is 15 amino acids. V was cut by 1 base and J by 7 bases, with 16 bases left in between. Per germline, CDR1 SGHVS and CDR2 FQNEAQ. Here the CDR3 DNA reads TGTGCCAGCAGCTTAGGCGTAGGGGAGTACGGTGGCTACACCTTC. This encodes CASSLGVGEYGGYTF.

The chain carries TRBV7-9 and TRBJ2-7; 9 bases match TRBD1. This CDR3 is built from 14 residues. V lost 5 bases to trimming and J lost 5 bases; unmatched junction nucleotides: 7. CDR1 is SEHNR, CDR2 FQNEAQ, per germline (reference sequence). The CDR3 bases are TGTGCCAGCAGCCACGACAACAGGGGGCACGAGCAGTACTTC. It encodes CASSHDNRGHEQYF.

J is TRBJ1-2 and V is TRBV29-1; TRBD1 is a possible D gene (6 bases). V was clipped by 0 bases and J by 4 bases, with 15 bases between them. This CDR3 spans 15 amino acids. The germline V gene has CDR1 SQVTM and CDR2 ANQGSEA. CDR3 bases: TGCAGCGTTGAAGATGGGACATACACGAGCTATGGCTACACCTTC. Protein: CSVEDGTYTSYGYTF. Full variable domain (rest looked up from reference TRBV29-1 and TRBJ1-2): SAVISQKPSRDICQRGTSLTIQCQVDSQVTMMFWYRQQPGQSLTLIATANQGSEATYESGFVIDKFPISRPNLTFSTLTVSNMSPEDSSIYLCSVEDGTYTSYGYTFGSGTRLTVV.

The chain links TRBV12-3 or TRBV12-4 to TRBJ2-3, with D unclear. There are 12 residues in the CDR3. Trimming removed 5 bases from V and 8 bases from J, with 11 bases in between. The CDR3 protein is CASSRDLRTQYF. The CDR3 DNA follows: TGTGCCAGCAGTCGCGACCTCCGTACGCAGTATTTT.